This T cell receptor (beta chain) was sequenced in a study of identical twins. V lost 7 bases and J lost 6, with 19 bases in between. This CDR3 has 13 residues. From germline, CDR1 is SQVTM and CDR2 ANQGSEA. TCRdb passed the 5' RACE reads through MiXCR, listing each CDR3 protein once. The sample consists of 400,000 to 650,000 distinct CDR3 sequences, 22% of them appearing once. Separately, the same data were catalogued under a study of T cells expressing NK-cell markers. As that report states: Among the experiments, several used an anti-gamma-delta TCR antibody to restrict sorting to alpha-beta TCR T cells.

The TCR originated in a woman aged 18-30 years in good health. The sample taken for sequencing was CD4+ T cells sorted from blood. This chain joins TRBV29-1 and TRBJ2-7; D not resolved. CDR3 DNA sequence: TGCAGCGCAGTCCCAACGTCTTTGGGCGAGCAGTACTTC. Translated: CSAVPTSLGEQYF.